This T cell receptor (beta chain) was observed in a study of T cells in Graves' hyperthyroidism and ophthalmopathy. Notes on the study in general: Before onset, by a median of about seven months, the model predicted ophthalmopathy.

Of note for this clonotype: The antigen is undetermined.

Exclusions: uncontrolled infection, other autoimmune disease, pregnancy, lactation. Researchers took RNA transcripts and amplified the TCR beta CDR3 regions from them. A set of HTBI primers served as the primers for a first-round RT-PCR of the TCR CDR3. From the multiplex PCR reads, TCRdb called clonotypes with MiXCR, one entry per CDR3 protein. The table lists 450,000 to 700,000 distinct CDR3 sequences, under 60% of them singletons. Germline CDR1 reads DFQATT; CDR2 reads SNEGSKA (reference sequence). Trimming removed 1 base from V and 5 bases from J; junction bases left unmatched: 10. The CDR3 has 16 amino acids.

This TCR was sampled from an adult woman with Graves' disease, either hyperthyroidism or ophthalmopathy (not recorded which). The chain links TRBV20-1 to TRBJ2-2; 7 bases are a match to TRBD1. What was sequenced was peripheral blood or thyroid tissue (not recorded which). CDR3 bases: TGCAGTGCTAGAGGACCGGGACAGCTAAAGACCGGGGAGCTGTTTTTT. This gives the protein CSARGPGQLKTGELFF.